This record concerns one T cell receptor (beta chain) sequence. Its recognized antigen is unknown. Base-call qualities are not available, and no considerably larger clone is one nucleotide away. The cohort comprised fewer than 750 healthy bone marrow donors. At the time of sampling, every cohort member was nominally healthy, though immune exposures that went unrecorded were likely present. The donor tested CMV seropositive, placing the donor among the 290 or so seropositive members of the cohort. Every donor gave a peripheral blood sample, and the peripheral blood mononuclear cells from that sample were used for TCR beta sequencing. The Qiagen DNeasy Blood Extraction Kit was used to extract genomic DNA from the blood cell samples. Germline trimming: 6 bases from V, 7 bases from J; junction bases outside gene matches: 8. Taken from cysteine to phenylalanine, the CDR3 has 14 residues. Of the read, only the CDR3 DNA is kept; its 42 bases are in frame from base 1. CDR1 MDHEN and CDR2 SYDVKM are derived from the germline V gene.

These data come from a study of cytomegalovirus exposure and HLA in healthy donors (dated by TCRdb to between 2016 and 2019). With respect to the entire study: An earlier analysis of 587 of the donors reported 276 Gb of sequence data and 117 million unique TCR beta sequences obtained from about 179 million T cells. A later genetic analysis took genome-wide SNP genotypes for about three fifths of the roughly 670 donors and used that subset as a discovery cohort. Approximately 310 gigabases of sequencing data and 80 million or so unique TCR sequences were included in an early release covering 500 to 750 HLA-typed donors. The genetic ancestry cluster associated with self-reported Caucasian donors included around 76% of the 398 genotyped donors. Rather than using new phenotypic data, the later analysis identified candidate immune exposures from TCR beta sequences and from how often those sequences occurred across donors. In an earlier analysis of 587 of the donors, high-throughput TCR beta sequencing was used to judge whether each TCR beta V gene segment behaved as functional or pseudogenic. The study profiled the T cell repertoires of hundreds of subjects by immunosequencing and related them to cytomegalovirus serostatus. Typing coverage varied by locus: roughly 629-640 donors for A, B, C, DRB1 and DQB1; roughly 510 for DQA1; approximately 570 for DPA1; around 490 for DPB1. High-throughput TCR immunosequencing, statistical association of individual TCRs with disease status, and machine learning were combined to predict cytomegalovirus infection status. Alongside the repertoire data, information on donor age, sex, ethnicity and CMV serostatus was compiled. On average, about 200,000 unique TCR beta nucleotide sequences were sequenced per donor among 398 genotyped donors of the cohort, with around 19% of those sequences being non-productive. In addition to the first cohort of about 650 subjects, a separate validation cohort of approximately 110 different subjects was used. The study aimed to test whether cataloging public T cell receptors could reveal signatures of past pathogen exposure. All discovery cohort repertoires had been generated on a single sequencing platform. Roughly five DR-DQ haplotypes were treated as single units for association and clustering because of strong linkage in the cohort. In a later analysis, previously published TCR beta repertoires from 600 to 850 donors were re-analyzed and high-resolution HLA genotyping was added so that TCR occurrence patterns could be studied. HLA typing covered class I and class II loci at four-digit resolution. General findings and caveats noted by the study authors: An earlier analysis of roughly 570 of the donors showed that most TCR beta V segments appeared in productive rearrangements either about 87% or about 30% of the time, which broadly matched IMGT annotations. A cluster of highly shared sequence variants was judged likely to be a technical artifact of the sequencing pipeline. In a later genetic analysis, a missense DCLRE1C variant was associated with V-gene and J-gene trimming of TCR beta chains, and the association was replicated in an independent cohort. In this cohort, only TCR beta chains were sequenced, and detectable features were limited by the absence of alpha or paired-chain data. Most CMV-associated TCR beta chains appeared to be HLA-restricted in a later analysis, and the HLA associations seemed to be driven largely by CMV exposure. In both the original and validation cohorts, the classifier was reported to diagnose cytomegalovirus status with high specificity and sensitivity. Compared with the roughly 600-donor mean, donors in an Asian-associated ancestry cluster had fewer N-insertions in productive TCRs, according to a later genetic analysis. In vitro tests confirmed that a few of the cytomegalovirus-associated TCR beta chains recognize cytomegalovirus antigens. In a later analysis, several top co-occurrence clusters were reported to appear linked to parvovirus B19, influenza, CMV and Epstein-Barr virus. Presence/absence analyses assumed roughly uniform sequencing depth across donors, an assumption that may not hold. Immune exposure information for the cohort was limited to CMV serostatus. The study gave a list of about 150 TCR beta chains associated with cytomegalovirus. Because HLA typing was missing for some donors at each locus, association tests included only the typed subset. Linkage disequilibrium might explain the correlated functional status among segregating V segments, but an unknown experimental factor could not be ruled out. Most TCR sequences were observed very rarely across donors, whereas some public TCRs were present in many individuals. Some IMGT-functional V segments, including TRBV6-2 and TRBV6-3, could not be told apart with the 87-base-pair reads, so those segments were excluded. In a later analysis, around 15,000 TCR beta sequences were associated with specific HLA alleles at a false discovery rate of 0.05. A later analysis found that TCR association rates varied across HLA loci, with DRB1 alleles showing the most associated TCRs and HLA-C alleles the fewest. A further reported finding was that TCR beta sequences accurately predicted the HLA-A and HLA-B alleles for most subjects in the first cohort. Compared with equally common non-associated chains, HLA-associated TCR beta chains in a later analysis were more clonally expanded and had lower generation probabilities. When HLA alleles, especially DR and DQ, strongly co-occurred, attributing TCR associations to individual alleles was difficult. Because counts were too low, about 15 rarely observed V segments, including chromosome 9 orphons, were left out of the earlier analysis of some 600 of the donors. The authors suggested that the approach could potentially be generalized to other disease states and immunological phenotypes.

The library came from the immunoSEQ multiplex PCR assay. For the multiplex PCR, a mixture combining 60 forward primers for TCR Vbeta segments and 13 reverse primers for TCR Jbeta segments was used. The CDR3 region of rearranged TCR beta genes was amplified from genomic DNA with a multiplex PCR assay. The amplified TCR beta libraries were sequenced on the Illumina HiSeq System as 87-base-pair reads. As for how the authors treated the data: A later analysis counted 65 million to 90 million unique TCR beta chains across the 666 repertoires, and around 9.9 million of these chains were shared by at least two donors. Raw reads were error-corrected and collapsed into unique sequences with a nearest-neighbor algorithm that merged closely related sequences to remove PCR and sequencing errors. CDR3 sequences were aligned to IMGT reference sequences to assign V, D and J gene segments. For a sequence to be retained, a match of at least six nucleotides was required to both a V gene segment and a J gene segment. Rearrangements were called productive when the CDR3 lacked stop codons and stayed in frame with V and J; all others were non-productive. CDR3 was defined according to IMGT convention as the region running from the second conserved V-encoded cysteine to the conserved J-encoded phenylalanine. Sequences without an unambiguous match to a single V gene segment were excluded from the earlier analysis of over 500 of the donors. An earlier analysis of 587 of the donors classified V segments as functional when productive rearrangements were above 56.7% and as segregating when the standard deviation between donors was above 5%. A statistical classification framework was developed to diagnose cytomegalovirus status using the catalog of TCR beta chain sequences. V and J gene assignment, in a later analysis, came from comparing TCR nucleotide sequences with IMGT/GENE-DB human TR gene sequences. The TCRdist pipeline was used in a later analysis to assign CDR3 sequences and most-parsimonious VDJ recombination scenarios. In a later analysis, every TCR beta chain was defined by the combination of its CDR3 amino acid sequence and its V-gene family, and reads without a unique V-gene family were dropped. In a later analysis, approximately 590 highly shared, low-generation-probability nucleotide sequences were removed to address suspected cross-contamination and a sequencing artifact. In a later analysis, a clonal expansion index was calculated for each public chain from normalized within-repertoire ranks of inferred template counts. In a later analysis, generation probabilities were computed with a VDJ recombination model fitted to out-of-frame rearrangements, and the resulting probabilities were checked against IGoR. In a later analysis, hypergeometric tests were used to score TCR-TCR, TCR-HLA and TCR-CMV co-occurrence, with a repertoire-size bias correction applied to TCR pairs. A later analysis estimated false discovery rates by permuting HLA or CMV assignments 20 times. In a later analysis, co-occurring TCRs were grouped using DBSCAN, with TCRdist sequence similarity added in when clustering inside HLA-allele-positive subsets. Repertoires with fewer than 30,000 or more than 120,000 public chains were left out of co-occurrence clustering, as were four to six repertoires with anomalous nucleotide sharing. Sourced from immuneACCESS, this table was stored by TCRdb with only in-frame sequences that have V and J called. A share of the clones is absent; for the studies checked, an unresolved V gene accounts for under half, and the remainder has no known explanation. For V, J and clone size, that table is used; D and trimming come from the DNA. This sample holds 120,000 to 150,000 clones; approximately 78% were observed only once. Roughly 4% of the sample is taken by the ten largest.

Sequencing was performed on PBMCs. This sequence uses TRBV28 and TRBJ1-5, with 8 central nucleotides matching TRBD1. The TCR sequence derives from a woman in her thirties or forties in good health and CMV-seropositive. The sequenced DNA is TGTGCCAGCAGGTCGACAGGGGAAGGGCAGCCCCAGCATTTT. Its translation reads: CASRSTGEGQPQHF.